This entry lists 26 T cell receptor beta chains sequenced from one sample in a study of T cell responses to AZD1222 COVID-19 vaccine. Measured with immunoSEQ multiplex PCR; TCRdb has only the in-frame clones, and not every one. Among 90,000 to 150,000 clones, approximately 90% were seen once, and the ten largest hold around 4%. This specimen consisted of peripheral blood, obtained 28 days after the second AZD1222 dose. The source of these receptors is an adult who received the AZD1222 COVID-19 vaccine.

The sample holds a few counts of this clone. V and J are TRBV7-8 and TRBJ2-5, with 12 bases that match TRBD2. J gave up 4 bases and V 7 bases, and 7 bases lay outside the gene matches. There are 15 residues in the CDR3. Germline CDR1 SGHVS, CDR2 FQNEAQ. The chain's CDR3 is CASTPSGGAGETQYF. For the CDR3, the DNA is TGTGCCAGCACCCCTAGCGGGGGGGCCGGAGAGACCCAGTACTTC.

The rearrangement uses TRBV29-1 and TRBJ2-7; D is perhaps TRBD1 (6 bases). CDR1 SQVTM and CDR2 ANQGSEA come from the germline V gene. V was shortened by 4 bases and J by 3 bases, with 16 bases between the two germline ends. The CDR3 is 14 amino acids. The CDR3 spells CSVGQVFPSYEQYF. The CDR3 nucleotides read TGCAGCGTTGGACAGGTATTTCCCAGCTACGAGCAGTACTTC.

This chain uses TRBV10-3 with TRBJ1-5; a possible D gene is TRBD1 (6 bases). Trimming removed 2 bases from V and 6 bases from J, with 20 bases in between. Germline assignment: CDR1 ENHRY and CDR2 SYGVKD. The CDR3 length is 17 residues. The CDR3 DNA reads TGTGCCATCAGTGAGGGGTATAGGAGGACAGAGATTCAGCCCCAGCATTTT. Protein product: CAISEGYRRTEIQPQHF.

This clone was detected once. The CDR3 region is CASSVGASRSTDTQYF. The CDR3 bases are TGTGCCAGCAGCGTAGGGGCTAGCCGCAGCACAGATACGCAGTATTTT. The chain uses TRBV9 and TRBJ2-3; tentative D call: TRBD2 (5 bases). In germline, CDR1 is SGDLS, CDR2 YYNGEE. V lost 0 bases, J lost 0 bases, and 11 bases lay in between. This CDR3 is built from 16 residues.

The rearrangement joins TRBV7-9 to TRBJ1-1, with D perhaps TRBD1 (6 bases). The V end lost 5 bases, the J end lost 6 bases, and 10 bases lay between the germline ends. CDR3 length equals 12 residues. Germline V gene data show CDR1 as SEHNR and CDR2 as FQNEAQ (reference sequence). This chain's CDR3 is CASSQTGAEAFF. DNA for the CDR3: TGTGCCAGCAGCCAGACAGGCGCTGAAGCTTTCTTT.

V gene TRBV19 combines with J gene TRBJ1-1, with D tentatively TRBD1 (6 bases). CDR1 is LNHDA and CDR2 is SQIVND in the germline V gene (reference sequence). V lost 11 bases and J lost 4, with 26 bases in between. The CDR3 is 16 residues long. In nucleotides, the CDR3 is TGTGCCCCCGGGGGCCCCGTCACGGTTATGGGCACTGAAGCTTTCTTT. Translation: CAPGGPVTVMGTEAFF.

The V call is TRBV30, the J call TRBJ2-2; D is ambiguous. The CDR3 spans 13 residues. The V and J ends lost 2 bases and 1 base respectively, with 5 bases between them. Germline CDR1 reads GTSNPN; CDR2 reads SVGIG (reference sequence). The chain's CDR3 is CAWSLQNTGELFF. CDR3 DNA: TGTGCCTGGAGTCTTCAGAACACCGGGGAGCTGTTTTTT.

In nucleotides, the CDR3 is TGTGCCAGCAGCTTAGGTGGGGGGCAAGCTTTCTTT. The encoded protein is CASSLGGGQAFF. V is TRBV7-2 and J is TRBJ1-1; D possibly corresponds to TRBD1 (6 bases). The CDR3 covers 12 residues. Trimming removed 1 base at V and 9 bases at J, with 9 bases between. Per germline, CDR1 SGHTA and CDR2 FQGNSA.

This clone has a single count. This rearrangement joins TRBV4-2 to TRBJ2-7; D is unclear. The CDR3 sequence is 14 residues long. Trimming stripped 8 bases from V and 2 bases from J, with 16 bases between. CDR1 LGHNA and CDR2 YNFKEQ come from the germline V gene. In nucleotides, the CDR3 is TGTGCCAGCCAATTCTTAGACGGAACCTACGAGCAGTACTTC. This sequence encodes CASQFLDGTYEQYF.

This chain joins TRBV20-1 and TRBJ2-7; possible D gene TRBD2, 7 bases. Germline CDR1 and CDR2: DFQATT and SNEGSKA (reference sequence). Trimming took 3 bases from V and 3 from J, leaving 15 bases between them. The CDR3 totals 14 residues. The CDR3 is CSASFGGAGYEQYF. The CDR3 nucleotides are TGCAGTGCTAGTTTTGGGGGGGCCGGCTACGAGCAGTACTTC.

The chain employs TRBV19 and TRBJ2-5; 7 bases are shared with TRBD2. The CDR3 length is 14 residues. Germline values: CDR1 LNHDA, CDR2 SQIVND (reference sequence). V was pared by 8 bases and J by 2 bases, with 8 bases of the junction left unmatched. The DNA for the CDR3 is TGTGCCAGTGGAGAGGGACTAACGCAAGAGACCCAGTACTTC. This encodes CASGEGLTQETQYF.

The gene calls are TRBV6-5 and TRBJ1-1; no clear D. The CDR3 loop spans 14 amino acids. V lost 6 bases and J 3 bases, leaving 14 bases between the germline ends. The germline V gene encodes CDR1 MNHEY and CDR2 SVGAGI. The CDR3: CASREGSWDTEAFF. The CDR3, as DNA: TGTGCCAGCAGGGAGGGAAGCTGGGACACTGAAGCTTTCTTT.

This chain joins TRBV30 and TRBJ1-4; D may be TRBD1 (5 bases). Germline-derived CDR1 and CDR2 are GTSNPN and SVGIG (reference sequence). This CDR3 has 14 residues. V was shortened by 2 bases and J by 5 bases, with 12 bases between the two germline ends. CDR3 in amino acids: CAWSTGTLNEKLFF. The CDR3 DNA reads TGTGCCTGGAGTACCGGGACTCTGAATGAAAAACTGTTTTTT.

The gene calls are TRBV6-7 and TRBJ2-2; 14 positions agree with TRBD2. TRBV6-7 is classed as an ORF, of uncertain function. The junction had 5 bases not matched to a gene; V was cut back by 6 bases and J by 5 bases. CDR3 length: 16 residues. The CDR3 sequence is CASSRGLAGGTGELFF. The CDR3 DNA is TGTGCCAGCAGCCGTGGACTAGCGGGAGGTACCGGGGAGCTGTTTTTT.

The chain is built from TRBV19 and TRBJ2-3, with TRBD2 matching 13 bases. This CDR3 contains 17 residues. CDR1 is LNHDA, CDR2 SQIVND, per germline (reference sequence). V trimming: 7 bases; J trimming: 2 bases; junction bases outside the gene matches: 9. CDR3: CASNPRTSGGLTDTQYF. The DNA for the CDR3 is TGTGCCAGTAACCCTAGGACTAGCGGGGGCCTCACAGATACGCAGTATTTT.

The chain joins TRBV15 to TRBJ2-1, with 13 bases fitting TRBD2. Germline trimming cut 3 bases from V and 6 bases from J; bases unmatched to any gene: 2. Germline V gene lookup returns CDR1 LNHNV and CDR2 YYDKDF (reference sequence). The CDR3 is 15 amino acids. The chain's CDR3 is CATSSTSGGVNEQFF. CDR3 nucleotide sequence: TGTGCCACCAGCAGCACTAGCGGGGGGGTCAATGAGCAGTTCTTC.

V and J are TRBV25-1 and TRBJ1-3; no reliable D call. The CDR3 is 13 residues long. Looked up from germline, CDR1 is MGHDK and CDR2 is SYGVNS. Between the trimmed V and J ends, which lost 4 bases and 4 bases, there was a span of 8 bases. The CDR3 bases are TGTGCCAGCAGTGTCCCACAGGGAAACACCATATATTTT. The encoded protein is CASSVPQGNTIYF.

V gene TRBV13 combines with J gene TRBJ1-6; D gene unclear. This CDR3 contains 12 residues. CDR1 and CDR2 from the germline V gene are PRHDT and FYEKMQ (reference sequence). The V and J ends lost 6 bases and 10 bases respectively, with 10 bases between them. CDR3: CASRSKGSPLHF. The CDR3 nucleotides read TGTGCCAGCAGGTCCAAAGGGTCACCCCTCCACTTT.

Regarding this clone: The sample carries other DNA sequences with the same CDR3. This sequence joins TRBV7-2 and TRBJ1-5; possibly TRBD1 for D (5 bases). The CDR3 is made up of 13 amino acids. The V gene's germline CDR1 is SGHTA and CDR2 FQGNSA. With 1 base removed from V and 6 bases from J, the gap between germline ends came to 7 bases. CDR3 coding DNA: TGTGCCAGCAGCTTAGAAGGGGTTCAGCCCCAGCATTTT. Translated, it gives CASSLEGVQPQHF. Complete variable domain (other parts from reference TRBV7-2 and TRBJ1-5): GAGVSQSPSNKVTEKGKDVELRCDPISGHTALYWYRQSLGQGLEFLIYFQGNSAPDKSGLPSDRFSAERTGGSVSTLTIQRTQQEDSAVYLCASSLEGVQPQHFGDGTRLSIL.

The chain is built from TRBV27 and TRBJ1-1, with D possibly matching TRBD1 (5 bases). V was clipped by 3 bases and J by 2 bases, with 13 bases between them. Per the germline V gene, CDR1 is MNHEY and CDR2 is SMNVEV (reference sequence). CDR3 size: 15 residues. CDR3 DNA sequence: TGTGCCAGCAGTTTCTACGGGGGAGGCAACACTGAAGCTTTCTTT. It encodes CASSFYGGGNTEAFF.

The V call is TRBV7-9, the J call TRBJ2-5; D is possibly TRBD2 (5 bases). Per the germline V gene, CDR1 is SEHNR and CDR2 is FQNEAQ (reference sequence). The CDR3 totals 13 residues. V lost 1 base and J lost 4, with 7 bases in between. CDR3 in DNA: TGTGCCAGCAGCTTAGTCGAGGGAGAGACCCAGTACTTC. Amino acids: CASSLVEGETQYF.

This sequence joins TRBV3-1 (or the pseudogene TRBV3-2) and TRBJ1-2; maybe TRBD1 (6 bases). V shed 0 bases and J shed 7 bases, with 18 bases lying between them. CDR1 is LGHDT, CDR2 YNNKEL, per germline (reference sequence). There are 16 residues in the CDR3. The CDR3 is CASSQDPARGWIGYTF. The CDR3 DNA sequence: TGTGCCAGCAGCCAAGATCCCGCCAGGGGCTGGATTGGCTACACCTTC.

The genes are TRBV15 and TRBJ1-2; a possible D gene is TRBD1 (5 bases). V was trimmed by 1 base and J by 2 bases, leaving 5 bases between them. This CDR3 region has 13 residues. The germline V gene encodes CDR1 LNHNV and CDR2 YYDKDF (reference sequence). The CDR3 spells CATSRGGNYGYTF. The CDR3 nucleotides read TGTGCCACCAGCAGAGGGGGGAACTATGGCTACACCTTC.

The chain joins TRBV9 to TRBJ2-6; 12 bases are shared with TRBD1. The germline V gene encodes CDR1 SGDLS and CDR2 YYNGEE. There are 17 residues in the CDR3. Trimming removed 4 bases from V and 4 bases from J; junction bases left unmatched: 6. The CDR3 DNA follows: TGTGCCAGCAGCCCGGGACAGGGGGCTTCGGGGGCCAACGTCCTGACTTTC. Protein product: CASSPGQGASGANVLTF.

The J gene is TRBJ2-3, the V gene TRBV19; 9 positions match TRBD1. Germline V gives CDR1 LNHDA, CDR2 SQIVND (reference sequence). Trimming at V came to 6 bases and at J to 1 base, leaving 2 bases not matched to a gene. The CDR3 spans 14 residues. The CDR3: CASRRDRGTDTQYF. CDR3 bases: TGTGCCAGTAGGCGGGACAGGGGCACAGATACGCAGTATTTT. Supplemented by reference TRBV19 and TRBJ2-3, the full variable domain reads DGGITQSPKYLFRKEGQNVTLSCEQNLNHDAMYWYRQDPGQGLRLIYYSQIVNDFQKGDIAEGYSVSREKKESFPLTVTSAQKNPTAFYLCASRRDRGTDTQYFGPGTRLTVL.

V and J are TRBV28 and TRBJ1-1, with D hard to call. Germline-derived CDR1 and CDR2 are MDHEN and SYDVKM. Trimming took 6 bases from V and 6 from J, leaving 17 bases between them. This CDR3 spans 14 amino acids. The CDR3 DNA reads TGTGCCAGCAGACCTGACCCGGGAACGGCTGAAGCTTTCTTT. This translates into CASRPDPGTAEAFF.